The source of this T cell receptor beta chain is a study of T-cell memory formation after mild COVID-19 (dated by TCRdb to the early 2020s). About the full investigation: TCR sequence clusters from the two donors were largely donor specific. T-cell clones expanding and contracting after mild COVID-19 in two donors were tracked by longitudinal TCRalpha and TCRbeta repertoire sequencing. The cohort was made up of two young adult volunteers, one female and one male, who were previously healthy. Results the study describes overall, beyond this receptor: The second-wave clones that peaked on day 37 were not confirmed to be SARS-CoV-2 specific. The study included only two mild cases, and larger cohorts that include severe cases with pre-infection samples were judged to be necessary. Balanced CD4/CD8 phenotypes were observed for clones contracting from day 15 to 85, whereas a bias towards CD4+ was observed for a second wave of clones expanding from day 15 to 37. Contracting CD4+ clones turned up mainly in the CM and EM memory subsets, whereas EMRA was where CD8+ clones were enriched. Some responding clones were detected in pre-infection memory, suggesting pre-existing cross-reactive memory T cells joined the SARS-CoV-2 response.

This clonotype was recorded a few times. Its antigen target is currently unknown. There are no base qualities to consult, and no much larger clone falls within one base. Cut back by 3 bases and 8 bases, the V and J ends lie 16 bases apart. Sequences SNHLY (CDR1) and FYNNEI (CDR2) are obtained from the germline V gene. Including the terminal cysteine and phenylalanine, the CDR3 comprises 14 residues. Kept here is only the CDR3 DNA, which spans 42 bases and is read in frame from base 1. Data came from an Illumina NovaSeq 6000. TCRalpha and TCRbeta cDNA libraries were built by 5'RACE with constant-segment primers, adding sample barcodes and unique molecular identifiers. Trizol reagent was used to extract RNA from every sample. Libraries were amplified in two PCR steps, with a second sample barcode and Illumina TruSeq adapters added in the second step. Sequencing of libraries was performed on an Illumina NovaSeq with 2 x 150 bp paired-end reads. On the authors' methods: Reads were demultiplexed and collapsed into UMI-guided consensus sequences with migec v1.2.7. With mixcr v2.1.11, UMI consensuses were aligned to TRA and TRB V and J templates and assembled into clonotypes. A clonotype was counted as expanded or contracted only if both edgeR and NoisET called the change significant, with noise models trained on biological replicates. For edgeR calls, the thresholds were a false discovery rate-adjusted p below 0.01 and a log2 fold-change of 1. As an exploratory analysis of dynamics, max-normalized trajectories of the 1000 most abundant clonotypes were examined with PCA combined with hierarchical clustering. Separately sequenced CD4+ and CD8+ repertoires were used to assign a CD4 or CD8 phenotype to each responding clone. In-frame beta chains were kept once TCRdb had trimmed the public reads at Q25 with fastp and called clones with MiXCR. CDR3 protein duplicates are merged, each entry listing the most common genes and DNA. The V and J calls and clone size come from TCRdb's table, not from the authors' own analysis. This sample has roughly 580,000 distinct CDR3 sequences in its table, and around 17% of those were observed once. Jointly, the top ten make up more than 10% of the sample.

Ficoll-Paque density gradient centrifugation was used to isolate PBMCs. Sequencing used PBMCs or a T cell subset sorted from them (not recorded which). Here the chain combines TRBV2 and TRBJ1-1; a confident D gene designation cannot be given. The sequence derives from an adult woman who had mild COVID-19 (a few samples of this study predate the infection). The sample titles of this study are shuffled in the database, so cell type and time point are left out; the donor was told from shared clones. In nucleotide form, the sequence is TGTGCCAGCAGTGACTCCGGCCCGGGTCTGGAAGCTTTCTTT. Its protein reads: CASSDSGPGLEAFF.